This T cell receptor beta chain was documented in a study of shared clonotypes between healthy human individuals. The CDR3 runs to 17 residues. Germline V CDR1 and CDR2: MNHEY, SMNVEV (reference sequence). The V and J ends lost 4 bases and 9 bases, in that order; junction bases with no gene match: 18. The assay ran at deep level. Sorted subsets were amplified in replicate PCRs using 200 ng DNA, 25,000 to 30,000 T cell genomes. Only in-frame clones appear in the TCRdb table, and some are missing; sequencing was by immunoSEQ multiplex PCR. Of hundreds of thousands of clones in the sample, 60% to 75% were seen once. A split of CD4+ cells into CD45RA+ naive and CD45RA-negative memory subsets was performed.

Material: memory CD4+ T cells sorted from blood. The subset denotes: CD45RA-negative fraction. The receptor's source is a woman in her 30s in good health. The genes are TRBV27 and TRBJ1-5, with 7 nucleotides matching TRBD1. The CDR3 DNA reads TGTGCCAGCAGTTCGACAGGGCTGTCGTGGTCCTCTCGGCCCCAGCATTTT. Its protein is CASSSTGLSWSSRPQHF.